Listed below are T cell receptor beta chains from one sample, sequenced in a study of CD4+ T cells in melanoma. Some clones are missing from TCRdb's copy, which holds only in-frame ones; the method was immunoSEQ multiplex PCR. The data show 120,000 to 150,000 clones, with about 93% seen just once and more than 1.5% held by the top ten. These receptors originate from a human donor with melanoma. Each CDR3 is given with its conserved first and last residue. D genes are given only for firm matches. Some rows mark clone size as missing; the rest say once, few, many or name a class of expanded clone.

TRBJ2-5 | TRBD2 | TRBV18 | - | 16 | TGTGCCAGCTCACGGTCAAGCGGGGAAACCCAAGAGACCCAGTACTTC | CASSRSSGETQETQYF
TRBJ1-1 | - | TRBV12-5 | - | 11 | TGTGCTAGTGGTTTGGGGATAGAAGCTTTCTTT | CASGLGIEAFF
TRBJ2-1 | - | TRBV18 | - | 11 | TGTGCCAGCTCACTCGGAATTGAGCAGTTCTTC | CASSLGIEQFF
TRBJ1-2 | - | TRBV29-1 | once | 15 | TGCAGCGTTGAGGGCCCAACCCGAGAGGTTTATGGCTACACCTTC | CSVEGPTREVYGYTF
TRBJ2-7 | - | TRBV5-1 | - | 12 | TGCGCCAGCAGCTTGCCCTCCTACGAGCAGTACTTC | CASSLPSYEQYF
TRBJ1-5 | - | TRBV5-1 | - | 17 | TGCGCCAGCAGCTTGGTTCTTAGGCCAGGTAATCTACAGCCCCAGCATTTT | CASSLVLRPGNLQPQHF
TRBJ1-2 | - | TRBV7-8 | - | 15 | TGTGCCAGCAGCTTAGGGACGGCCTCAGGCTATGGCTACACCTTC | CASSLGTASGYGYTF
TRBJ1-2 | - | TRBV5-6 | once | 13 | TGTGCCAGCAGCTTGGACGTTGGAGGTGGCTACACCTTC | CASSLDVGGGYTF
TRBJ2-7 | TRBD1 | TRBV4-2 | - | 14 | TGTGCCAGCAGCCAAGGGACAGGGCCGGGAGAGCAGTACTTC | CASSQGTGPGEQYF
TRBJ2-2 | - | TRBV4-1 | - | 17 | TGCGCCAGCAGCCAACCTCCCCTGGGGGTGCCCAGCCGCGAGCTGTTTTTT | CASSQPPLGVPSRELFF
TRBJ2-3 | TRBD2 | TRBV2 | - | 16 | TGTGCCAGCAGGCAACTAGCGGGTAGCCCGGAAGATACGCAGTATTTT | CASRQLAGSPEDTQYF
TRBJ1-1 | - | TRBV5-1 | - | 13 | TGCGCCAGCAGCTTGGAAAAGGTTACTGAAGCTTTCTTT | CASSLEKVTEAFF
TRBJ2-5 | - | TRBV27 | once | 13 | TGTGCCAGCAGTCCCTGGTCGGGAGAGACCCAGTACTTC | CASSPWSGETQYF
TRBJ1-1 | - | TRBV7-9 | - | 13 | TGTGCCAGCGGGAGAGACCCGAACACTGAAGCTTTCTTT | CASGRDPNTEAFF
TRBJ1-1 | - | TRBV6-5 | once | 13 | TGTGCCAGCAGCCCTCGCAGGGAGACTGAAGCTTTCTTT | CASSPRRETEAFF
TRBJ2-7 | TRBD2 | TRBV6-1 | - | 15 | TGTGCCAGCAGTGAATCGGCGGGGGGGTGGTACGAGCAGTACTTC | CASSESAGGWYEQYF
TRBJ2-7 | TRBD2 | TRBV5-1 | once | 15 | TGCGCCAGCAGCCATGGGACTAGCGAAGGTAACGAGCAGTACTTC | CASSHGTSEGNEQYF
TRBJ2-2 | TRBD1 | TRBV6-1 | - | 15 | TGTGCCAGCAGTGCCGGACAGGGAACCACCGGGGAGCTGTTTTTT | CASSAGQGTTGELFF
TRBJ2-6 | - | TRBV6-5 | - | 13 | TGTGCCAGCAGTTCTTATGGGGCCAACGTCCTGACTTTC | CASSSYGANVLTF
TRBJ2-1 | - | TRBV30 | - | 14 | TGTGCCTGGACCCAGGCGGTCAGCAGCAATGAGCAGTTCTTC | CAWTQAVSSNEQFF
TRBJ2-7 | - | TRBV11-2 | - | 16 | TGTGCCAGCAGCCAAAATCTGGGGGCGATCGGCCACGAGCAGTACTTC | CASSQNLGAIGHEQYF
TRBJ2-7 | - | TRBV5-1 | - | 14 | TGCGCCAGCAGCCCGGGACACTCTCAGGGGGAGCAGTACTTC | CASSPGHSQGEQYF
TRBJ2-1 | - | TRBV5-1 | - | 15 | TGCGCCAGCAGCTTGGAACGGGGGCCCTACAATGAGCAGTTCTTC | CASSLERGPYNEQFF
TRBJ1-2 | - | TRBV30 | - | 13 | TGTGCCTGGGATTCCGGACAGCTCTATGGCTACACCTTC | CAWDSGQLYGYTF
TRBJ1-6 | - | TRBV2 | - | 15 | TGTGCCAGCAGTGAAGAAGTCGGGCCGCGTTCACCCCTCCACTTT | CASSEEVGPRSPLHF
TRBJ2-2 | - | TRBV5-6 | once | 16 | TGTGCCAGCAGCTTACCTGGACAGCTGGACACCGGGGAGCTGTTTTTT | CASSLPGQLDTGELFF
TRBJ1-4 | - | TRBV5-1 | - | 17 | TGCGCCAGCAGCTTGGGGCGGGCAGGGACCTTTAATGAAAAACTGTTTTTT | CASSLGRAGTFNEKLFF
TRBJ2-3 | - | TRBV4-2 | - | 18 | TGTGCCAGCAGCCAAGAAGTTCCCACCAGGAGGAGTTTGGATACGCAGTATTTT | CASSQEVPTRRSLDTQYF
TRBJ1-1 | - | TRBV6-1 | - | 13 | TGTGCCAGCAGCAAGACGGTGAACACTGAAGCTTTCTTT | CASSKTVNTEAFF
TRBJ1-1 | - | TRBV10-3 | once | 14 | TGTGCCATCAGTGAGTCCGGGGGAGGGCCTGAAGCTTTCTTT | CAISESGGGPEAFF
TRBJ2-1 | - | TRBV9 | - | 17 | TGTGCCAGCAGCGTGAGATCAGCGGTCCTCTCCTACAATGAGCAGTTCTTC | CASSVRSAVLSYNEQFF
TRBJ2-7 | TRBD1 | TRBV15 | once | 14 | TGTGCCACCAGCCCGGGACAGAAAAAGCGGGAGCAGTACTTC | CATSPGQKKREQYF
TRBJ2-3 | TRBD2 | TRBV5-1 | - | 15 | TGCGCCAGCAGCTTGGCCGGGGGGGAGGCAGATACGCAGTATTTT | CASSLAGGEADTQYF
TRBJ2-3 | - | TRBV2 | - | 13 | TGTGCCAGCAGTACAGGGGGGGCAGATACGCAGTATTTT | CASSTGGADTQYF
TRBJ2-5 | TRBD2 | TRBV11-2 | - | 14 | TGTGCCAGCAGCGCGGGACTATTACAAGAGACCCAGTACTTC | CASSAGLLQETQYF
TRBJ2-2 | TRBD2 | TRBV10-2 | - | 16 | TGCGCCAGCAGATCAGGCGGGGGGGGGAACACCGGGGAGCTGTTTTTT | CASRSGGGGNTGELFF
TRBJ2-6 | - | TRBV9 | - | 17 | TGTGCCAGCAGCGTATTGACAGATACATCTGGGGCCAACGTCCTGACTTTC | CASSVLTDTSGANVLTF
TRBJ2-1 | TRBD2 | TRBV7-6 | - | 17 | TGTGCCAGCAGCTTCTACCGGGGGGAAAGGTCCTACAATGAGCAGTTCTTC | CASSFYRGERSYNEQFF
TRBJ2-6 | - | TRBV29-1 | - | 12 | TGCAGCGTTGTCGCTGGGGCCAACGTCCTGACTTTC | CSVVAGANVLTF
TRBJ2-3 | TRBD2 | TRBV11-1 | - | 15 | TGTGCCAGCAGCACTCCCGGGACTAGCGACGATACGCAGTATTTT | CASSTPGTSDDTQYF